This is a list of T cell receptor beta chains from one sample in a study of cytomegalovirus exposure and HLA in healthy donors. Only in-frame clones appear in the TCRdb table, and some are missing; sequencing was by immunoSEQ multiplex PCR. The sample shows around 150,000 clones, roughly 80% of them seen only once. What was sequenced was PBMCs. The receptors were sampled from a male donor in good health and CMV-seronegative. CDR3s include the opening cysteine and the closing phenylalanine or tryptophan. D genes are given only for firm matches. Clone size is not always given. Where it is, it says once, few, many or a class for expanded clones.

>TRBJ2-7|TRBV5-1|NA|NA
CASSLGADYEQYF
TGCGCCAGCAGCTTGGGGGCAGACTACGAGCAGTACTTC
>TRBJ2-7|TRBV6-5|NA|once
CASSYRGSSYEQYF
TGTGCCAGCAGTTACCGGGGAAGCTCCTACGAGCAGTACTTC
>TRBJ2-1|TRBV7-2|NA|NA
CASSLVEVRYNEQFF
TGTGCCAGCAGCTTAGTAGAGGTCAGATACAATGAGCAGTTCTTC
>TRBJ2-1|TRBV7-6|TRBD2|NA
CASSLVAGPNEQFF
TGTGCCAGCAGCTTGGTAGCGGGGCCGAATGAGCAGTTCTTC
>TRBJ2-1|TRBV5-1|NA|few
CASSSGWGDYNEQFF
TGCGCCAGCAGCTCCGGCTGGGGGGATTACAATGAGCAGTTCTTC
>TRBJ2-3|TRBV9|NA|NA
CASSVATDTQYF
TGTGCCAGCAGCGTAGCTACGGATACGCAGTATTTT
>TRBJ2-7|TRBV10-1|NA|NA
CASALRDLSYEQYF
TGCGCCAGCGCCCTCCGGGACTTATCCTACGAGCAGTACTTC
>TRBJ1-5|TRBV19|NA|once
CASSNSFNQPQHF
TGTGCCAGTAGTAACAGTTTTAATCAGCCCCAGCATTTT
>TRBJ2-1|TRBV7-3|NA|NA
CASSLNPGTFYNEQFF
TGTGCCAGCAGCTTAAACCCGGGGACATTCTACAATGAGCAGTTCTTC
>TRBJ1-1|TRBV7-9|NA|NA
CASTIDLNTEAFF
TGTGCCAGCACCATAGATCTGAACACTGAAGCTTTCTTT
>TRBJ1-2|TRBV11-2|NA|NA
CASSQHTDGYTF
TGTGCCAGCAGCCAGCACACAGATGGCTACACCTTC
>TRBJ2-7|TRBV27|TRBD2|NA
CASSSFASGGFTYEQYF
TGTGCCAGCAGTTCTTTTGCTAGCGGGGGGTTCACCTACGAGCAGTACTTC
>TRBJ2-3|TRBV6-4|TRBD1|few
CASSATPGQGADTQYF
TGTGCCAGCAGTGCTACACCGGGACAGGGGGCAGATACGCAGTATTTT
>TRBJ2-7|TRBV28|NA|NA
CASSWTVDEQYF
TGTGCCAGCAGTTGGACTGTCGACGAGCAGTACTTC
>TRBJ2-7|TRBV7-2|NA|NA
CASSLEDYEQYF
TGTGCCAGCAGCTTGGAGGACTACGAGCAGTACTTC
>TRBJ1-2|TRBV30|NA|NA
CAWGGLTNYGYTF
TGTGCCTGGGGCGGGCTTACTAACTATGGCTACACCTTC
>TRBJ1-5|TRBV5-5|TRBD1|NA
CASSRDRNQPQHF
TGTGCCAGCAGCCGGGACAGAAATCAGCCCCAGCATTTT
>TRBJ1-5|TRBV19|NA|NA
CASSILEDVYRGQPQHF
TGTGCCAGTAGTATCCTTGAGGACGTCTACCGGGGACAGCCCCAGCATTTT
>TRBJ1-2|TRBV7-9|TRBD1|NA
CASSISGQGVSAHYGYTF
TGTGCCAGCAGTATCTCAGGACAGGGCGTTTCTGCTCACTATGGCTACACCTTC
>TRBJ1-2|TRBV7-8|NA|NA
CASSPNQGRRGYTF
TGTGCCAGCAGCCCAAATCAGGGTAGACGCGGCTACACCTTC
>TRBJ1-2|TRBV6-1|NA|NA
CASKFWKQAEGYTF
TGTGCCAGCAAATTTTGGAAACAGGCGGAGGGCTACACCTTC
>TRBJ1-1|TRBV5-4|NA|NA
CASSLGEDTEAFF
TGTGCCAGCAGCTTGGGTGAGGACACTGAAGCTTTCTTT
>TRBJ1-1|TRBV28|NA|NA
CASSHTLGRGTEAFF
TGTGCCAGCAGCCACACCCTAGGGCGGGGCACTGAAGCTTTCTTT
>TRBJ2-3|TRBV9|NA|NA
CASSVELDTQYF
TGTGCCAGCAGCGTAGAACTGGATACGCAGTATTTT
>TRBJ2-2|TRBV25-1|TRBD2|NA
CASSGDYHTGELFF
TGTGCCAGCAGTGGGGACTATCACACCGGGGAGCTGTTTTTT
>TRBJ2-7|TRBV29-1|TRBD2|once
CSTRRISGNEQYF
TGCAGCACCCGGAGGATTAGCGGGAACGAGCAGTACTTC
>TRBJ2-7|TRBV9|TRBD1|NA
CASSVAGTANSYEQYF
TGTGCCAGCAGCGTCGCCGGGACAGCCAACTCCTACGAGCAGTACTTC
>TRBJ1-2|TRBV5-4|TRBD1|NA
CASSPDRGNYGYTF
TGTGCCAGCAGCCCCGACAGGGGGAACTATGGCTACACCTTC